This T cell receptor beta chain was recorded in a study of T cell responses to AZD1222 COVID-19 vaccine. About the study: Second-dose intervals near 4 or 12 weeks were combined. General study findings and limits: Females made up more of the donors, who were largely white British, and clonal diversity may have come out too low. Targets within unmutated variant regions were reportedly found for nearly half of spike-specific TCRs.

TCRdb's copy holds only in-frame clones and misses some; the assay was immunoSEQ multiplex PCR. Of 150,000 to 200,000 clones listed, around nine tenths are singletons. To note about this clone: Antigen unknown.

Germline CDR1 reads MRHNA; CDR2 reads SNTAGT. The CDR3 covers 15 residues. J lost 6 bases, V lost 2 bases, and 6 bases had no gene match. The chain combines TRBV6-4 with TRBJ2-2; 7 positions agree with TRBD1. The sequenced sample was peripheral blood, obtained on day 0 of AZD1222 vaccination. This clonotype was obtained from an adult in good health. The CDR3 here is CASSDHTGDAGELFF. CDR3 bases: TGTGCCAGCAGTGACCACACAGGGGACGCCGGGGAGCTGTTTTTT.